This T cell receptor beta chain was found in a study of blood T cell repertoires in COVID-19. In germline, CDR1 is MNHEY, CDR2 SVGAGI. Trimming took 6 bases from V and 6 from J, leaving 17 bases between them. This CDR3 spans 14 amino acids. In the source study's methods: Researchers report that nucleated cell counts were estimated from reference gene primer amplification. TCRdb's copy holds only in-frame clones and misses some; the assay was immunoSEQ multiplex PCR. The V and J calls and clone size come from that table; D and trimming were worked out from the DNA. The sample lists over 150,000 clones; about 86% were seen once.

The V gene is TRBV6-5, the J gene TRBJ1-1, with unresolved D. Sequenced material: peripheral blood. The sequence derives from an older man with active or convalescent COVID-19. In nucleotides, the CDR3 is TGTGCCAGCAGAGACTACTCCATCCCGGCTGAAGCTTTCTTT. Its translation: CASRDYSIPAEAFF.